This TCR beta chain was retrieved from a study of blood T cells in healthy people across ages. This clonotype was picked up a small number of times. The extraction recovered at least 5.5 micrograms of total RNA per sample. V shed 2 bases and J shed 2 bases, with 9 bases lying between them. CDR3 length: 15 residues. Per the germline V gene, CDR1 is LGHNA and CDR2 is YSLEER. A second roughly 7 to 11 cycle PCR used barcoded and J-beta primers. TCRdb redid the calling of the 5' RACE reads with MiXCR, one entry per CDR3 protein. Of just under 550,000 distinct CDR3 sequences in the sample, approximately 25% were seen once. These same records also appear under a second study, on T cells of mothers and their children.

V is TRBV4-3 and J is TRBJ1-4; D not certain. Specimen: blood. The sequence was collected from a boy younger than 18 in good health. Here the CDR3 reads CASSQWGSTNEKLFF. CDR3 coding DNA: TGCGCCAGCAGCCAATGGGGATCGACTAATGAAAAACTGTTTTTT.